The 12 T cell receptor beta chains listed next were all sequenced from one sample in a study of patients and donors after allogeneic stem cell transplantation (dated by TCRdb to 2019 to 2021). Library preparation used RT-PCR. The instrument given in TCRdb is NextSeq 550. TCRdb cleaned the public reads at Q25 with fastp, built clones with MiXCR and kept in-frame beta chains. A single entry per CDR3 protein holds the most common genes and DNA from its merged rows. Here the sample has approximately 160,000 distinct CDR3 sequences; approximately 30% occur a single time. Together, the top ten hold 2.5% to 3.5% of the sample. Source material: blood, either unsorted or a sorted T cell fraction (not recorded which). Receptors originate from a human donor who was either an allogeneic HSCT recipient or a stem cell or donor lymphocyte infusion donor (not recorded which). It is not recorded whose cells these are; they may come from a transplant donor.

On this clonotype: One end of the junction fails to match germline, which may point to a read error. This chain joins TRBV6-2 or TRBV6-3 and TRBJ2-1; D unresolved. The CDR3 covers 13 residues. CDR1 and CDR2 (germline): MNHEY, SVGEGT. The CDR3: CATAGPYYDEQFF. The DNA of the CDR3 is TGTGCCACCGCCGGGCCCTACTACGATGAGCAGTTCTTC.

This rearrangement joins TRBV21-1 to TRBJ2-4; the D call of TRBD1 is as the table states it, not checked on the DNA. TRBV21-1 is given as a pseudogene. The CDR3 has 17 residues. CDR3 sequence (DNA): TGTGCCAGCAGCCCTCGACCCGGGACAATAAACAAAAACATTCAGTACTTC. Translated, it gives CASSPRPGTINKNIQYF.

This clonotype was seen only a few times. The chain is built from TRBV4-1 and TRBJ1-1, with TRBD1 matching over 8 bases. The CDR3 consists of 15 residues. V shed 3 bases, J shed 5 bases, and the junction held 8 bases outside the gene matches. CDR1 MGHRA and CDR2 YSYEKL come from the germline V gene. The CDR3 DNA sequence: TGCGCCAGCAGCCATTCGGACAGGGAGGATACTGAAGCTTTCTTT. This translates into CASSHSDREDTEAFF.

This chain uses TRBV10-2 with TRBJ2-5; 8 bases are a match to TRBD2. Germline V gene sequence: CDR1 WSHSY, CDR2 SAAADI. V dropped 6 bases and J dropped 3; count of bases not matched to a gene: 3. CDR3 length: 13 residues. The CDR3 loop is CASRTSGKETQYF. The DNA for the CDR3 is TGCGCCAGCAGAACTAGCGGAAAAGAGACCCAGTACTTC.

In its sample, this clonotype was seen a few times. The chain has TRBV27 and TRBJ1-6; TRBD1 matches 8 bases. The CDR3 has 14 amino acids. The V and J ends lost 7 bases and 10 bases, in that order; junction bases with no gene match: 9. Germline CDR1 and CDR2: MNHEY and SMNVEV (reference sequence). CDR3 nucleotides: TGTGCCAGCACCAGGACAGGGTCTAGGTCACCCCTCCACTTT. This codes for CASTRTGSRSPLHF.

V usage is TRBV20-1 and J usage is TRBJ2-1, with D perhaps matching TRBD2 (6 bases). The CDR3 covers 16 residues. Germline CDR1 is DFQATT and CDR2 is SNEGSKA (reference sequence). The V gene lost 5 bases and the J gene lost 6 bases, with 23 bases spanning the gap. CDR3 sequence: CSAQRLSPGTLNEQFF. In DNA form, the CDR3 reads TGCAGTGCTCAAAGACTTTCCCCCGGGACTCTCAATGAGCAGTTCTTC.

This clonotype has at least ten counts. The V gene is TRBV7-8, the J gene TRBJ1-5, with D hard to call. V lost 1 base and J lost 4, with 8 bases in between. Germline lookup yields CDR1 SGHVS and CDR2 FQNEAQ. CDR3 length: 14 residues. CDR3 nucleotides: TGTGCCAGCAGCTTAGAGGGCGGTAATCAGCCCCAGCATTTT. Residues: CASSLEGGNQPQHF.

This chain connects TRBV4-2 to TRBJ2-5; D gene ambiguous. Germline lookup yields CDR1 LGHNA and CDR2 YNFKEQ. This CDR3 contains 15 residues. Trimming cost V 4 bases and J 5 bases, with 17 bases left between them. For the CDR3, the DNA is TGTGCCAGCAGCCCAGAAAGGCGGATTCCGGAGACCCAGTACTTC. Translated: CASSPERRIPETQYF.

The rearrangement joins TRBV20-1 to TRBJ2-7; 9 bases match TRBD1. The V gene's germline CDR1 is DFQATT and CDR2 SNEGSKA (reference sequence). V shed 5 bases and J 4 bases; nucleotides not matched to a gene: 6. The CDR3 is made up of 13 amino acids. The DNA for the CDR3 is TGCAGTGCTCCACAGGGGGCCGGGTACGAGCAGTACTTC. Protein product: CSAPQGAGYEQYF.

The chain recombines TRBV4-2 with TRBJ2-1, with D perhaps TRBD2 (5 bases). The CDR3 length is 15 residues. The germline V and J ends were trimmed by 4 bases and 4 bases, with 14 bases remaining between them. Germline-derived CDR1 and CDR2 are LGHNA and YNFKEQ. CDR3 sequence reads: CASSPSRETYNEQFF. DNA for the CDR3: TGTGCCAGCAGCCCATCACGGGAAACTTACAATGAGCAGTTCTTC.

The V and J genes are TRBV29-1 and TRBJ1-1, with unresolved D. Trimming took 7 bases from V and 1 from J, leaving 13 bases between them. Looked up from germline, CDR1 is SQVTM and CDR2 is ANQGSEA. The CDR3 spans 13 residues. For the CDR3, the DNA is TGCAGCGCGTGCGGCCATCAGAACACTGAAGCTTTCTTT. This codes for CSACGHQNTEAFF.

This clonotype has only one observation. The J gene is TRBJ2-7, the V gene TRBV21-1; the table's D gene call, TRBD1, was not cross checked with the DNA. TRBV21-1 constitutes a pseudogene. The CDR3 totals 16 residues. In nucleotides, the CDR3 is TGTGCCAGCAGCAAACGGGACAGGGGGCAGTACTACGAGCAGTACTTC. Translation gives CASSKRDRGQYYEQYF.